The source of this T cell receptor beta chain is a study of blood T cell repertoires in COVID-19. Study at large: Specimens from acute and convalescent COVID-19 originated in the United States, Italy and Spain. PBMCs, B-cell-depleted T cells, or T cells provided the cDNA or gDNA that made up the material.

In the original processing: Researchers report that nucleated cell counts were estimated from reference gene primer amplification. TCRdb's copy holds only in-frame clones and misses some; the assay was immunoSEQ multiplex PCR. The V and J calls and clone size are taken from that table; D and trimming were inferred from the DNA. The sample holds some 240,000 clones, 82% seen once. The length of the CDR3 is 16 residues. The V end was cut by 6 bases, the J end by 1 base, with 15 bases between. Per the germline V gene, CDR1 is MDHEN and CDR2 is SYDVKM. During active infection, Seattle patients enrolled and were then monitored through disease.

The chain combines TRBV28 with TRBJ2-2, with D possibly TRBD1 on 6 matching bases. The sequence was obtained from a woman in her 70s with COVID-19, enrolled during active disease. Sequenced material: peripheral blood. The DNA of the CDR3 is TGTGCCAGCAGGCTGGCCGGGACAAGGAACACCGGGGAGCTGTTTTTT. Its protein product is CASRLAGTRNTGELFF. The full variable domain, rest sourced from reference TRBV28 and TRBJ2-2, is DVKVTQSSRYLVKRTGEKVFLECVQDMDHENMFWYRQDPGLGLRLIYFSYDVKMKEKGDIPEGYSVSREKKERFSLILESASTNQTSMYLCASRLAGTRNTGELFFGEGSRLTVL.